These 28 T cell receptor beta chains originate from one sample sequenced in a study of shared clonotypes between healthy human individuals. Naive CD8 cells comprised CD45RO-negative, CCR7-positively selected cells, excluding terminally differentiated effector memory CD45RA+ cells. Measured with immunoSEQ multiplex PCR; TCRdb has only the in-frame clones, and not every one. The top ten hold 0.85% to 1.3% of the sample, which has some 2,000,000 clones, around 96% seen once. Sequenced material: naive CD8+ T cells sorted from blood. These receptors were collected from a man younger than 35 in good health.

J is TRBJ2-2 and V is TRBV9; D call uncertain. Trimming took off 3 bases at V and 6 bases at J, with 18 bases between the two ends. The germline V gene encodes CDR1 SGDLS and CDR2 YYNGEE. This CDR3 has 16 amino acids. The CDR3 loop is CASSAFQSSVSGELFF. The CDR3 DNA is TGTGCCAGCAGCGCATTCCAGTCATCGGTCTCCGGGGAGCTGTTTTTT.

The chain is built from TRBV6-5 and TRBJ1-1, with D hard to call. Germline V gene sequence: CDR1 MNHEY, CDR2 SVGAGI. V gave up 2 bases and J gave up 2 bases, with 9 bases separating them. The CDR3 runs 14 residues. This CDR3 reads CASSYDGFNTEAFF. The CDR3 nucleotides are TGTGCCAGCAGTTACGATGGGTTTAACACTGAAGCTTTCTTT.

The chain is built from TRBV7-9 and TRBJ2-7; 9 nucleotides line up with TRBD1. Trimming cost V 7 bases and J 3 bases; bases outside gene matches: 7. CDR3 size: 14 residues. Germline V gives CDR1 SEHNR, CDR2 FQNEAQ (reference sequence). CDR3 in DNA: TGTGCCAGCATCCCGGGACAGGGACTCTACGAGCAGTACTTC. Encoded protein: CASIPGQGLYEQYF. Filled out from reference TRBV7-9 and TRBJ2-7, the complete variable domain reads DTGVSQNPRHKITKRGQNVTFRCDPISEHNRLYWYRQTLGQGPEFLTYFQNEAQLEKSRLLSDRFSAERPKGSFSTLEIQRTEQGDSAMYLCASIPGQGLYEQYFGPGTRLTVT.

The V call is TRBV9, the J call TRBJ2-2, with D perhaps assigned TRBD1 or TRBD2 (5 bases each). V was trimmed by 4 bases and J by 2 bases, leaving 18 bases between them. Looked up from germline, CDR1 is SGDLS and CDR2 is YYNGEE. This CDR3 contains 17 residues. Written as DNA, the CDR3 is TGTGCCAGCAGCCCCCTGGGGGAGCGGATAAACACCGGGGAGCTGTTTTTT. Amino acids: CASSPLGERINTGELFF.

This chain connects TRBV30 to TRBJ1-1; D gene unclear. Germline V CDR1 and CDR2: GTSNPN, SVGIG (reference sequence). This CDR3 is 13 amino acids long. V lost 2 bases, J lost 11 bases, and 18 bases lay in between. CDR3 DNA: TGTGCCTGGAGTTCTAGAACGGTGGAGACGGCTTTCTTT. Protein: CAWSSRTVETAFF.

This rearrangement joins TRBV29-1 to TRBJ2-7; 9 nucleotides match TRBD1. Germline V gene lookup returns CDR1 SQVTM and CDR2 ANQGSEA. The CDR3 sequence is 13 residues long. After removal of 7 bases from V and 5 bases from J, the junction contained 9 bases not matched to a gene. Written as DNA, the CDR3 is TGCAGCGCGATGCCGGGACAGGGAGACGAGCAGTACTTC. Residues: CSAMPGQGDEQYF.

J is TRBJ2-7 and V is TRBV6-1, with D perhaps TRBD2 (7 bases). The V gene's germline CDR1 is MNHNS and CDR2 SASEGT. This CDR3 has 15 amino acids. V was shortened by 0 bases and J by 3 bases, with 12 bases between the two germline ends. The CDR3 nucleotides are TGTGCCAGCAGTGAAGCAGGGGGGAGGGGCTACGAGCAGTACTTC. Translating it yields CASSEAGGRGYEQYF.

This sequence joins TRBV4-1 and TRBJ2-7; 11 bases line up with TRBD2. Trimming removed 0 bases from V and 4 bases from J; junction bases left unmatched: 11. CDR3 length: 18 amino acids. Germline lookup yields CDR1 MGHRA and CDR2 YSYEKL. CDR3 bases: TGCGCCAGCAGCCAAGAACAGGATCGGGGACTAGCGGCGTACGAGCAGTACTTC. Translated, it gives CASSQEQDRGLAAYEQYF.

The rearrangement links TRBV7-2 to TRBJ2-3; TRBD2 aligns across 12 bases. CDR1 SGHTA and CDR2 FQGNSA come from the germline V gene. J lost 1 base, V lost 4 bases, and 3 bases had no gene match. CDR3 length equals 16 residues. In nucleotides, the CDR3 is TGTGCCAGCAGCTCAAGGACTAGCGGGGGCACAGATACGCAGTATTTT. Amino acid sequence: CASSSRTSGGTDTQYF.

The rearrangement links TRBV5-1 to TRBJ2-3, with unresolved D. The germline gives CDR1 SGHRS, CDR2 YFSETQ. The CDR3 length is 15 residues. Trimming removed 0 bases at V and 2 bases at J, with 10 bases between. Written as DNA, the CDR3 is TGCGCCAGCAGCTTGGAGGACCGCCTCACAGATACGCAGTATTTT. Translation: CASSLEDRLTDTQYF.

The CDR3, as DNA: TGCGCCAGCAGCCAAGTGTCTACAACTAATGAAAAACTGTTTTTT. Encoded protein: CASSQVSTTNEKLFF. The chain links TRBV4-1 to TRBJ1-4; D gene ambiguous. V lost 1 base and J lost 0, with 6 bases in between. From germline, CDR1 is MGHRA and CDR2 YSYEKL. The CDR3 runs to 15 residues.

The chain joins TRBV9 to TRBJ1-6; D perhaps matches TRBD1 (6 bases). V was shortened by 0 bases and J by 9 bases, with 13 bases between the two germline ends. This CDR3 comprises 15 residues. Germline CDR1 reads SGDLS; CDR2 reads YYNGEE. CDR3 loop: CASSVDREGASPLHF. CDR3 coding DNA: TGTGCCAGCAGCGTAGACAGGGAAGGTGCTTCACCCCTCCACTTT. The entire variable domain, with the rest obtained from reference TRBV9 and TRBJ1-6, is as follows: DSGVTQTPKHLITATGQRVTLRCSPRSGDLSVYWYQQSLDQGLQFLIQYYNGEERAKGNILERFSAQQFPDLHSELNLSSLELGDSALYFCASSVDREGASPLHFGNGTRLTVT.

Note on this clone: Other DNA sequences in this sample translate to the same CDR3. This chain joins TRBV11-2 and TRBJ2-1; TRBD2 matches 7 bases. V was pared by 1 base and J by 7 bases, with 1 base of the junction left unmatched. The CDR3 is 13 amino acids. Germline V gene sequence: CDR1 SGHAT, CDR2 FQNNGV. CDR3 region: CASSLAGGNEQFF. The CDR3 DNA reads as TGTGCCAGCAGCTTAGCGGGAGGAAATGAGCAGTTCTTC.

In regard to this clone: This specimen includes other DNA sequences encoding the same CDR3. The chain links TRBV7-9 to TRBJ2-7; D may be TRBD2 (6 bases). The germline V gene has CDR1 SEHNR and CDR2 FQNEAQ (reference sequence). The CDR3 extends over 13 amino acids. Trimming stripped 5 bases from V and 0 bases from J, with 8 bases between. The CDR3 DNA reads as TGTGCCAGCAGCGCGGGGAGCTCCTACGAGCAGTACTTC. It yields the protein CASSAGSSYEQYF.

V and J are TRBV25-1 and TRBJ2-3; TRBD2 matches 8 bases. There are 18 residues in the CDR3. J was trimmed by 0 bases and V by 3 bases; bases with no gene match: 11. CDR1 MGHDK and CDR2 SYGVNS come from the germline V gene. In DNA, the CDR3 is TGTGCCAGCAGTGACCCCTCTGGAGCTAGCGGGAGCACAGATACGCAGTATTTT. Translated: CASSDPSGASGSTDTQYF.

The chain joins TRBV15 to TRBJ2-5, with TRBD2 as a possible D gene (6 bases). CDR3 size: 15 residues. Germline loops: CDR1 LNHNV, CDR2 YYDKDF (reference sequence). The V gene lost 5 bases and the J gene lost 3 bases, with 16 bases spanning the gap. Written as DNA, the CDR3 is TGTGCCACCAGCTCCATAGGAGGGACTGAAGAGACCCAGTACTTC. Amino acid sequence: CATSSIGGTEETQYF.

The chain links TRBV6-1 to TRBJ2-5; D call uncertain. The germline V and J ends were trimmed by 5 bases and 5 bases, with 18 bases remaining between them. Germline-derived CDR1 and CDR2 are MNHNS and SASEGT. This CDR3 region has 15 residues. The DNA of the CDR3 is TGTGCCAGCAGTCTAAGGAGCAGCCATGGGGAGACCCAGTACTTC. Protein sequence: CASSLRSSHGETQYF.

CDR3 bases: TGTGCCAGCAGCTTAGTGCCTAGCACTAGGAATGAGCAGTTCTTC. Translating it yields CASSLVPSTRNEQFF. This rearrangement joins TRBV7-2 to TRBJ2-1; TRBD2 is a possible D gene (5 bases). With 1 base removed from V and 7 bases from J, the gap between germline ends came to 14 bases. The CDR3 sequence is 15 residues long. Germline V gene lookup returns CDR1 SGHTA and CDR2 FQGNSA.

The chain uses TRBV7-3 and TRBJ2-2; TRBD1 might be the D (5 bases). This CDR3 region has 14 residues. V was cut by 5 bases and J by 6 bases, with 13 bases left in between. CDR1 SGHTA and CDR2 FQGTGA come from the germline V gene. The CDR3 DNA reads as TGTGCCAGCAGCCCTGGACAATTCCCCGGGGAGCTGTTTTTT. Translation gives CASSPGQFPGELFF.

This chain's CDR3 is CASSQIGLTEQYF. In DNA form, the CDR3 reads TGCGCCAGCAGCCAGATAGGACTGACCGAGCAGTACTTC. The rearrangement links TRBV4-1 to TRBJ2-7; a possible D gene is TRBD2 (5 bases). Germline values: CDR1 MGHRA, CDR2 YSYEKL. The CDR3 covers 13 residues. V lost 3 bases, J lost 6 bases, and 12 bases lay in between.

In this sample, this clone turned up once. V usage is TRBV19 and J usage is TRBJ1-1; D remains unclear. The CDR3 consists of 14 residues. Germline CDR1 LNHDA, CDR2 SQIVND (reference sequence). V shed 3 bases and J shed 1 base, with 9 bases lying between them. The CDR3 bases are TGTGCCAGTAGTATCGGACTGACGAACACTGAAGCTTTCTTT. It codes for CASSIGLTNTEAFF.

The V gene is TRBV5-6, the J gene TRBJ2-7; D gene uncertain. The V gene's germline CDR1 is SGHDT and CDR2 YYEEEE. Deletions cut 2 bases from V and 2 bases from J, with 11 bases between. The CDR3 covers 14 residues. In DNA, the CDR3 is TGTGCCAGCAGCTTAAGGACGTATGCCTACGAGCAGTACTTC. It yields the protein CASSLRTYAYEQYF.

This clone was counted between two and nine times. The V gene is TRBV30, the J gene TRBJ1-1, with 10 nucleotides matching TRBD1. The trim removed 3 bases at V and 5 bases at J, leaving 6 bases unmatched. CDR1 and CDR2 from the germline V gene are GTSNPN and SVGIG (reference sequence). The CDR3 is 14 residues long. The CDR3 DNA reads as TGTGCCTGGAGCCTTGACAGGGGGCAAACTGAAGCTTTCTTT. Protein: CAWSLDRGQTEAFF. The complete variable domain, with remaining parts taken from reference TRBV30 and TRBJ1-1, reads SQTIHQWPATLVQPVGSPLSLECTVEGTSNPNLYWYRQAAGRGLQLLFYSVGIGQISSEVPQNLSASRPQDRQFILSSKKLLLSDSGFYLCAWSLDRGQTEAFFGQGTRLTVV.

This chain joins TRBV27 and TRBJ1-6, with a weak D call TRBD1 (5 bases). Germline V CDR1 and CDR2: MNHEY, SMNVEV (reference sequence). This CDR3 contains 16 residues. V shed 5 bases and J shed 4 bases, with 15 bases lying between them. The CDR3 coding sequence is TGTGCCAGCAGTCACAGGACACCTAAGTATAATTCACCCCTCCACTTT. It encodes CASSHRTPKYNSPLHF.

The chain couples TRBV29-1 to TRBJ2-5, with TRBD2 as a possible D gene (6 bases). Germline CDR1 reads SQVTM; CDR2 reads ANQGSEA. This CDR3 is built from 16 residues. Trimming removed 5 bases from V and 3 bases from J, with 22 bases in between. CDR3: CSVFTPTGTPKETQYF. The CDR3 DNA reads TGCAGCGTTTTCACCCCAACCGGGACTCCAAAAGAGACCCAGTACTTC.

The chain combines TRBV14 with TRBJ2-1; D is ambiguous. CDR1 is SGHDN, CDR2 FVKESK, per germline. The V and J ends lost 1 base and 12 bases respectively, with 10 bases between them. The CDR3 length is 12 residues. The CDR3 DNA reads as TGTGCCAGCAGCCAAGTATTCTACTCGCAGTTCTTC. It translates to CASSQVFYSQFF.

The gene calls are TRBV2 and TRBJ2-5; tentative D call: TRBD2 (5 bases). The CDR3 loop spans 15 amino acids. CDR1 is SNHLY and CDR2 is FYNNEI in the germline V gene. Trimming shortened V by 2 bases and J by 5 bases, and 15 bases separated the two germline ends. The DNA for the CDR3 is TGTGCCAGCAGTGAAAGCGGCCAAAGGAGGGAGACCCAGTACTTC. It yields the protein CASSESGQRRETQYF.

The CDR3 sequence: CASSLRGGLYSDTQYF. Written as DNA, the CDR3 is TGTGCCAGCAGCTTACGGGGGGGCCTTTATTCAGATACGCAGTATTTT. The V gene is TRBV13, the J gene TRBJ2-3, with TRBD2 identical over 8 bases. Germline lookup yields CDR1 PRHDT and CDR2 FYEKMQ (reference sequence). CDR3 length equals 16 residues. The ends lost 2 bases at V and 4 bases at J; junction bases unmatched: 8. Complete variable domain (other parts from reference TRBV13 and TRBJ2-3): AAGVIQSPRHLIKEKRETATLKCYPIPRHDTVYWYQQGPGQDPQFLISFYEKMQSDKGSIPDRFSAQQFSDYHSELNMSSLELGDSALYFCASSLRGGLYSDTQYFGPGTRLTVL.